The 19 T cell receptor beta chains presented below share a single source sample, sequenced in a study of neurological immune-mediated disorders. MiXCR, applied by TCRdb to the 5' RACE reads, yields one record per CDR3 protein. This table holds 50,000 to 75,000 distinct CDR3 sequences, 10% to 15% found once. The sample consisted of PBMCs. All receptors derive from a woman in her sixties or seventies with HTLV-1-associated myelopathy (HAM/TSP).

This clonotype was recorded many times. The CDR3: CASSQERGRDLRNEQFF. The CDR3 DNA follows: TGCGCCAGCAGCCAAGAGCGGGGCAGGGATTTAAGGAATGAGCAGTTCTTC. The chain uses TRBV4-1 and TRBJ2-1, with TRBD2 as a possible D gene (6 bases). Germline V CDR1 and CDR2: MGHRA, YSYEKL. The CDR3 totals 17 residues. The ends were cut back, 0 bases at V and 7 bases at J, with 19 bases in the middle.

This clonotype was picked up many times. The chain recombines TRBV10-3 with TRBJ2-3; no reliable D call. Germline values: CDR1 ENHRY, CDR2 SYGVKD. There are 14 residues in the CDR3. V dropped 6 bases and J dropped 0 bases, with 10 bases sitting between them. Here the CDR3 reads CAISPSASTDTQYF. CDR3 in DNA: TGTGCCATCAGCCCCTCGGCTAGCACAGATACGCAGTATTTT.

This clonotype was picked up many times. V gene TRBV4-1 combines with J gene TRBJ1-1; no definite D call. Germline assignment: CDR1 MGHRA and CDR2 YSYEKL. The CDR3 length is 13 residues. Trimming removed 1 base from V and 1 base from J, with 4 bases in between. CDR3 sequence reads: CASSQGWNTEAFF. CDR3 sequence (DNA): TGCGCCAGCAGCCAAGGGTGGAACACTGAAGCTTTCTTT.

This clonotype came up many times. CDR3 residues: CASSLARGQGSNEQFF. The CDR3 DNA is TGTGCCAGCAGTTTAGCGAGGGGACAGGGAAGCAATGAGCAGTTCTTC. The rearrangement links TRBV12-3 or TRBV12-4 to TRBJ2-1; 9 bases line up with TRBD1. The CDR3 is 16 amino acids. With V trimmed by 0 bases and J by 6 bases, 6 bases remained unmatched.

This clonotype has ten or more counts. This CDR3 is CASSPTGTTNTGELFF. CDR3 in DNA: TGTGCCAGCAGTCCTACCGGGACTACCAACACCGGGGAGCTGTTTTTT. The gene calls are TRBV12-3 or TRBV12-4 and TRBJ2-2, with 7 positions matching TRBD2. This CDR3 is built from 16 residues. Losses at the gene ends were 5 bases for V and 2 bases for J; bases not matched to a gene: 8.

This clonotype has just a few counts. V usage is TRBV7-9 and J usage is TRBJ1-1; the D is unclear. Germline values: CDR1 SEHNR, CDR2 FQNEAQ (reference sequence). The CDR3 is 14 residues long. Trimming pared 1 base from V and 11 bases from J, leaving 17 bases between. The DNA of the CDR3 is TGTGCCAGCAGCTTAGAAAGTACATTTTTGATTGCTTTCTTT. Translation: CASSLESTFLIAFF.

This clonotype was detected only a few times. The rearrangement links TRBV12-3 or TRBV12-4 to TRBJ1-2; D may be TRBD1 (5 bases). Deletions cut 4 bases from V and 2 bases from J, with 14 bases between. The CDR3 covers 15 residues. This chain's CDR3 is CASSSRTGPNYGYTF. CDR3 bases: TGTGCCAGCAGTTCACGCACAGGCCCGAACTATGGCTACACCTTC.

The table lists this clonotype with many counts. V usage is TRBV20-1 and J usage is TRBJ2-2; 9 bases fit TRBD2. V lost 2 bases and J lost 7; bases outside the gene matches: 8. Germline CDR1 DFQATT, CDR2 SNEGSKA (reference sequence). CDR3 length equals 15 residues. The CDR3 is CSARLAGGSIGELFF. As DNA, the CDR3 is TGCAGTGCTAGATTGGCGGGAGGGTCTATCGGGGAGCTGTTTTTT.

This clonotype came up many times. As DNA, the CDR3 is TGTGCCAGCAGCCAGCGGGAGAACAATGAGCAGTTCTTC. This encodes CASSQRENNEQFF. The chain combines TRBV2 with TRBJ2-1; the match to TRBD2 covers 8 bases. The CDR3 sequence is 13 residues long. Germline lookup yields CDR1 SNHLY and CDR2 FYNNEI. J lost 5 bases, V lost 6 bases, and 3 bases had no gene match.

This clonotype was detected many times. V gene TRBV5-1 combines with J gene TRBJ2-7; D remains unclear. CDR3 length equals 11 residues. Germline CDR1 SGHRS, CDR2 YFSETQ. V was trimmed by 0 bases and J by 3 bases, leaving 1 base between them. CDR3 protein: CASSLDYEQYF. DNA for the CDR3: TGCGCCAGCAGCTTGGACTACGAGCAGTACTTC. The entire variable domain, with the rest obtained from reference TRBV5-1 and TRBJ2-7, is as follows: KAGVTQTPRYLIKTRGQQVTLSCSPISGHRSVSWYQQTPGQGLQFLFEYFSETQRNKGNFPGRFSGRQFSNSRSEMNVSTLELGDSALYLCASSLDYEQYFGPGTRLTVT.

This clonotype was found many times. J is TRBJ1-4 and V is TRBV5-5; D is perhaps TRBD1 (5 bases). The CDR3 has 14 residues. Germline-derived CDR1 and CDR2 are SGHKS and YYEKEE (reference sequence). The V end lost 1 base, the J end lost 8 bases, and 12 bases lay between the germline ends. Here the CDR3 reads CASSLSGLSEKLFF. The CDR3 DNA follows: TGTGCCAGCAGCTTGTCAGGGCTCTCGGAAAAACTGTTTTTT.

This clonotype was detected many times. The chain employs TRBV5-1 and TRBJ2-1; D is unresolved. The length of the CDR3 is 14 residues. V shed 7 bases and J shed 2 bases, with 13 bases lying between them. Germline V lookup: CDR1 SGHRS, CDR2 YFSETQ. The CDR3 loop reads CASAVVAAYNEQFF. CDR3 DNA: TGCGCCAGCGCCGTCGTGGCGGCCTACAATGAGCAGTTCTTC.

Comments on this clonotype: This may arise from a read error, as a much more abundant clone is one base away. This chain links TRBV12-3 or TRBV12-4 with TRBJ1-6; the D is unclear. The CDR3 spans 15 residues. V lost 2 bases and J lost 5, with 10 bases in between. This chain's CDR3 is CASSLLLGNNSPLHF. CDR3 sequence (DNA): TGTGCCAGCAGTTTATTATTGGGGAATAATTCACCCCTCCACTTT.

This clonotype was picked up many times. This sequence joins TRBV5-1 and TRBJ1-4; unclear D gene. The CDR3 contains 15 residues. The V gene lost 0 bases and the J gene lost 5 bases, with 11 bases spanning the gap. Germline assignment: CDR1 SGHRS and CDR2 YFSETQ. In DNA, the CDR3 is TGCGCCAGCAGCTTGGGGGGAACGATAAATGAAAAACTGTTTTTT. Protein: CASSLGGTINEKLFF.

This clonotype has a count of ten or more. The chain combines TRBV12-3 or TRBV12-4 with TRBJ2-3, with D maybe TRBD1 (6 bases). The CDR3 is 15 amino acids. Trimming left V 4 bases short and J 2 bases short, with 13 bases between. In DNA form, the CDR3 reads TGTGCCAGCAGTTCAGGGGCAGTGAACACAGATACGCAGTATTTT. It specifies CASSSGAVNTDTQYF.

Ten or more counts support this clonotype. At one end the junction does not follow the germline gene, possibly because of a read error. The chain couples TRBV4-1 to TRBJ1-1, with D possibly being TRBD1 (5 bases). The CDR3 runs to 14 residues. CDR1 MGHRA and CDR2 YSYEKL come from the germline V gene. DNA for the CDR3: TGCGCCAGCAGCGAAGATGGAACTTACAGGCAAGCTTTCTTT. Protein: CASSEDGTYRQAFF.

This clonotype was picked up many times. This chain joins TRBV2 and TRBJ1-4, with D possibly TRBD1 on 6 matching bases. This CDR3 is 16 amino acids long. V lost 2 bases to trimming and J lost 7 bases, with 17 bases between them. Germline assignment: CDR1 SNHLY and CDR2 FYNNEI. Here the CDR3 DNA reads TGTGCCAGCAGTGAAATGGGGGCCAGAGTGGGTGAAAAACTGTTTTTT. This sequence encodes CASSEMGARVGEKLFF.

In this sample, this clonotype turned up many times. The genes are TRBV12-3 or TRBV12-4 and TRBJ1-5; the match to TRBD1 covers 7 bases. The CDR3 has 18 amino acids. V shed 5 bases and J 2 bases; nucleotides not matched to a gene: 15. The CDR3 DNA reads TGTGCCAGCAGTCAAGTCCTAGGGGGCTTATGGGGCAATCAGCCCCAGCATTTT. This codes for CASSQVLGGLWGNQPQHF.

This clonotype was detected ten times or more. The chain employs TRBV4-2 and TRBJ2-5; D gene ambiguous. This CDR3 has 14 residues. V lost 4 bases and J lost 2, with 11 bases in between. Germline V gives CDR1 LGHNA, CDR2 YNFKEQ. The CDR3 here is CASSPSERQETQYF. In DNA, the CDR3 is TGTGCCAGCAGCCCCTCGGAAAGACAAGAGACCCAGTACTTC.